The clone carrying this TCR beta chain was counted at least ten times. The V end was cut by 1 base, the J end by 6 bases, with 10 bases between. The CDR3 length is 14 residues. Germline V gives CDR1 MDHEN, CDR2 SYDVKM. From RNA transcripts, TCR beta CDR3 regions were amplified. Researchers ran a first-round RT-PCR on the TCR CDR3 using the HTBI primer set. TCRdb used MiXCR to reprocess the multiplex PCR reads, holding one entry per CDR3 protein. The sample contains 360,000 or so distinct CDR3 sequences, 18% of which appear only once. This specimen comes from a study of T cells in Graves' hyperthyroidism and ophthalmopathy.

The specimen sequenced was blood. The chain joins TRBV28 to TRBJ1-5; D not resolved. This receptor was obtained from a woman aged 40-49 years with Graves' ophthalmopathy. The CDR3 loop reads CASSLSVRSQPQHF. DNA of the CDR3: TGTGCCAGCAGTTTATCGGTCAGGAGTCAGCCCCAGCATTTT.